This record looks at one T cell receptor (beta chain) sequence and its context. There is no known antigen for this receptor. No base-level quality is on record; no much larger clone is a single base apart. Donors were immunologically healthy infants undergoing open corrective cardiac surgery for congenital heart defects in Finland. During surgery, a small about 0.5-1 mL aliquot of peripheral blood was collected from four of the eight donors. Genomic DNA from blood samples was extracted from all available leukocytes rather than from a fixed cell number. ACK lysis buffer was used to remove erythrocytes from the blood, and the remaining leukocytes were kept as pellets at -70 degrees C. A QIAsymphony instrument was used to extract genomic DNA from frozen cell pellets. The immunoSEQ multiplex PCR assay was used to amplify the TCRB and TCRAD loci from a standardized quantity of quality-controlled genomic DNA. The amplicons spanned the V(D)J region and were long enough to cover the CDR3 and allow V and J genes to be identified. The commercial immunoSEQ service was used to sequence amplicons on an Illumina platform. Under the source paper's analysis protocol: Corrections for primer bias and sequencing errors followed previously described methods, while TCRAD and TCRB definitions were based on the IMGT database. The repertoires were analysed using immunoSEQ Analyzer 3.0 and VDJTools for basic statistics, V/J segment usage, diversity estimates, rarefaction and pairwise overlap. Chao1, ChaoE, Efron-Thisted, Shannon and inverse Simpson indices were used to estimate diversity, which was also estimated on datasets down-sampled to the smallest sample. Repertoire overlap used strict matching of CDR3 nucleotide sequence, V gene and J gene, with Jaccard-based multidimensional scaling clustering. In TCRdb, the immuneACCESS table is reduced to in-frame sequences with V and J assigned. These tables do not hold every clone; where another copy was compared, an unresolved V gene accounts for under half, and the others remain unexplained. The DNA gave D and trimming, while V, J and clone size come from that table. A total of around 45,000 clones appear in this sample, 95% of them only once. The top ten constitute roughly 0.16% of the sample.

This sample was taken from a study of human thymus T cells (dated by TCRdb to about 2020). Notes on the research overall: The study characterized TCR alpha and beta repertoires from about 8 infant thymus samples and a few related peripheral blood samples. The infant donors were about 7 to 250 days old, and the cohort included six males and a couple of females. General findings and caveats noted by the study authors: Usage of V and J gene segments appeared to be biased in both the thymic and the peripheral blood repertoires. On average, thymus samples gave hundreds of thousands of unique TCRB clonotypes, whereas blood samples gave 80,000 to 85,000.

CDR1 and CDR2 are drawn from the germline V gene (reference sequence): LNHDA, SQIVND. The junction shows trimming of 8 bases on V and 1 base on J, plus 5 bases between the germline ends. Its CDR3 holds 11 amino acids, cysteine through phenylalanine. Only the CDR3 part of the read is kept: 33 bases, read in frame from the first base. The specimen sequenced was blood. The chain is encoded by TRBV19 joined to TRBJ1-1; a tentative D match to TRBD1 spans 5 bases. The sequence was obtained from a girl less than two years old with a congenital heart defect but otherwise immunologically healthy. The CDR3 here reads CASQGNTEAFF. The bases read TGTGCCAGTCAGGGGAACACTGAAGCTTTCTTT.